The rows below give T cell receptor beta chains drawn from one sample of a study of technical replicates of blood from four donors. Assay: immunoSEQ multiplex PCR; the TCRdb copy retains only in-frame clones and omits some. The data contain around 61,000 clones, around 86% of them singletons. The material sequenced was PBMCs. The source is a human donor in good health. Some clones in this sample may be carry-over from other donors' samples. Both conserved end residues are part of each CDR3. Not every row has a clone size; where given, it reads once, few, many or a size class.

CDR3 protein: CASSSQLAGRGEQFF
J gene: TRBJ2-1
clone size: once
V gene: TRBV7-2
CDR3 length: 15

CDR3 protein: CATSRGGVETDTQYF
J gene: TRBJ2-3
clone size: few
V gene: TRBV15
CDR3 length: 15

CDR3 protein: CASSWDRGEPYEQYF
J gene: TRBJ2-7
clone size: -
V gene: TRBV7-2
CDR3 length: 15

CDR3 protein: CASSQDLGRRGYNEQFF
J gene: TRBJ2-1
clone size: -
V gene: TRBV4-3
CDR3 length: 17

CDR3 protein: CASSNTGGTGELFF
J gene: TRBJ2-2
clone size: -
V gene: TRBV5-1
CDR3 length: 14

CDR3 protein: CASSPGTEAFF
J gene: TRBJ1-1
clone size: few
V gene: TRBV19
CDR3 length: 11

CDR3 protein: CASSQDQRRLFF
J gene: TRBJ2-2
clone size: -
V gene: TRBV4-3
CDR3 length: 12

CDR3 protein: CASSPPIQGTYNEQFF
J gene: TRBJ2-1
clone size: -
V gene: TRBV18
CDR3 length: 16

CDR3 protein: CATGQGESPLHF
J gene: TRBJ1-6
clone size: -
V gene: TRBV6-6
CDR3 length: 12

CDR3 protein: CASTGDIGTDTQYF
J gene: TRBJ2-3
clone size: -
V gene: TRBV4-1
CDR3 length: 14

CDR3 protein: CASSPSGGGYEQYF
J gene: TRBJ2-7
clone size: -
V gene: TRBV18
CDR3 length: 14

CDR3 protein: CASKGLGTDTQYF
J gene: TRBJ2-3
clone size: -
V gene: TRBV19
CDR3 length: 13

CDR3 protein: CASSSRGYGYTF
J gene: TRBJ1-2
clone size: -
V gene: TRBV11-2
CDR3 length: 12

CDR3 protein: CASSRLEPNTEAFF
J gene: TRBJ1-1
clone size: -
V gene: TRBV14
CDR3 length: 14

CDR3 protein: CASSLRTGARETQYF
J gene: TRBJ2-5
clone size: -
V gene: TRBV18
CDR3 length: 15

CDR3 protein: CASSATGGAYGNTIYF
J gene: TRBJ1-3
clone size: -
V gene: TRBV6-1
CDR3 length: 16

CDR3 protein: CASSVGTSRYTEAFF
J gene: TRBJ1-1
clone size: -
V gene: TRBV9
CDR3 length: 15

CDR3 protein: CASSLQGANYGYTF
J gene: TRBJ1-2
clone size: once
V gene: TRBV7-2
CDR3 length: 14

CDR3 protein: CASSQDPSGTATHPYGYTF
J gene: TRBJ1-2
clone size: -
V gene: TRBV4-3
CDR3 length: 19

CDR3 protein: CASSQSGTAYEQYF
J gene: TRBJ2-7
clone size: -
V gene: TRBV7-9
CDR3 length: 14

CDR3 protein: CASSGQGAFKAFF
J gene: TRBJ1-1
clone size: -
V gene: TRBV7-9
CDR3 length: 13

CDR3 protein: CASSQTSGAYNEQFF
J gene: TRBJ2-1
clone size: few
V gene: TRBV4-3
CDR3 length: 15

CDR3 protein: CASSDRAGRTNEKLFF
J gene: TRBJ1-4
clone size: -
V gene: TRBV2
CDR3 length: 16

CDR3 protein: CASSFGTATSSSGYTF
J gene: TRBJ1-2
clone size: -
V gene: TRBV6-5
CDR3 length: 16

CDR3 protein: CASSPRPSGSPLHF
J gene: TRBJ1-6
clone size: -
V gene: TRBV19
CDR3 length: 14

CDR3 protein: CASSASGGSYEQYF
J gene: TRBJ2-7
clone size: -
V gene: TRBV11-2
CDR3 length: 14

CDR3 protein: CASSLDAAGGTDTQYF
J gene: TRBJ2-3
clone size: -
V gene: TRBV11-2
CDR3 length: 16

CDR3 protein: CSATTGLAQYF
J gene: TRBJ2-5
clone size: once
V gene: TRBV29-1
CDR3 length: 11

CDR3 protein: CASSMTGRNTIYF
J gene: TRBJ1-3
clone size: -
V gene: TRBV2
CDR3 length: 13

CDR3 protein: CASSRSGGRARDGYTF
J gene: TRBJ1-2
clone size: -
V gene: TRBV4-1
CDR3 length: 16

CDR3 protein: CASSYRAGGNSEAFF
J gene: TRBJ1-1
clone size: -
V gene: TRBV6-5
CDR3 length: 15

CDR3 protein: CASSQSLTASSYNEQFF
J gene: TRBJ2-1
clone size: -
V gene: TRBV4-3
CDR3 length: 17

CDR3 protein: CAISGGRYSTLDYGYTF
J gene: TRBJ1-2
clone size: few
V gene: TRBV10-3
CDR3 length: 17

CDR3 protein: CASSLEGRGYGYTF
J gene: TRBJ1-2
clone size: few
V gene: TRBV7-9
CDR3 length: 14

CDR3 protein: CASSLGRTSGGAGAGELFF
J gene: TRBJ2-2
clone size: once
V gene: TRBV7-8
CDR3 length: 19

CDR3 protein: CASSENTQGGNQPQHF
J gene: TRBJ1-5
clone size: -
V gene: TRBV6-1
CDR3 length: 16

CDR3 protein: CASSVEGAGNTIYF
J gene: TRBJ1-3
clone size: -
V gene: TRBV9
CDR3 length: 14

CDR3 protein: CSAGTGNTEAFF
J gene: TRBJ1-1
clone size: few
V gene: TRBV29-1
CDR3 length: 12

CDR3 protein: CASSSRTGMNEQYF
J gene: TRBJ2-7
clone size: few
V gene: TRBV7-2
CDR3 length: 14

CDR3 protein: CASSSGGVLYGYTF
J gene: TRBJ1-2
clone size: -
V gene: TRBV5-4
CDR3 length: 14

CDR3 protein: CASTGQVQETQYF
J gene: TRBJ2-5
clone size: -
V gene: TRBV2
CDR3 length: 13

CDR3 protein: CASSFSGTGNEKLFF
J gene: TRBJ1-4
clone size: -
V gene: TRBV6-1
CDR3 length: 15

CDR3 protein: CASSDPGGAYDEQYF
J gene: TRBJ2-7
clone size: -
V gene: TRBV9
CDR3 length: 15

CDR3 protein: CASSVERTKDTQYF
J gene: TRBJ2-3
clone size: -
V gene: TRBV9
CDR3 length: 14

CDR3 protein: CASSTGTRGPYEQYF
J gene: TRBJ2-7
clone size: -
V gene: TRBV7-9
CDR3 length: 15

CDR3 protein: CASSDEGKNQPQHF
J gene: TRBJ1-5
clone size: -
V gene: TRBV2
CDR3 length: 14

CDR3 protein: CSATGPNEQFF
J gene: TRBJ2-1
clone size: once
V gene: TRBV29-1
CDR3 length: 11

CDR3 protein: CASNRGSYNEQFF
J gene: TRBJ2-1
clone size: -
V gene: TRBV7-9
CDR3 length: 13

CDR3 protein: CASSPLPLALDQPQHF
J gene: TRBJ1-5
clone size: -
V gene: TRBV7-8
CDR3 length: 16

CDR3 protein: CASSFTGGLNSNQPQHF
J gene: TRBJ1-5
clone size: -
V gene: TRBV5-4
CDR3 length: 17

CDR3 protein: CASGFRGANVLTF
J gene: TRBJ2-6
clone size: once
V gene: TRBV12-5
CDR3 length: 13

CDR3 protein: CASSLQGGTEAFF
J gene: TRBJ1-1
clone size: few
V gene: TRBV7-9
CDR3 length: 13

CDR3 protein: CAWSVGLAGGETQYF
J gene: TRBJ2-5
clone size: -
V gene: TRBV30
CDR3 length: 15

CDR3 protein: CASSLYAGTGSLNEQFF
J gene: TRBJ2-1
clone size: -
V gene: TRBV7-2
CDR3 length: 17